A single sample is the source of the 9 T cell receptor beta chains below, sequenced in a study of spatial heterogeneity in lung cancer. Time point: sample taken at primary tumor resection. Material for sequencing was whole RNA from tumor, nontumor lung or frozen PBMC, left unsorted. TCRdb re-derived calls from the 5' RACE reads in MiXCR, one entry per CDR3 protein. The sample contains about 85,000 distinct CDR3 sequences, approximately 20% of which appear only once. The specimen comprised PBMCs, sampled at surgery. These receptors all come from a male donor with early-stage non-small cell lung cancer.

This sequence joins TRBV5-8 and TRBJ2-5; D is unclear. The CDR3 loop spans 13 amino acids. Germline lookup yields CDR1 SGHTS and CDR2 YDEGEE. V was clipped by 0 bases and J by 1 base, with 4 bases between them. CDR3 DNA sequence: TGTGCCAGCAGCTTGGTTCCCCAAGAGACCCAGTACTTC. Translated, it gives CASSLVPQETQYF.

There are a few counts of this clonotype. The chain combines TRBV18 with TRBJ2-3, with 8 nucleotides matching TRBD2. Germline CDR1 is KGHSH and CDR2 is LQKENI. J was trimmed by 5 bases and V by 3 bases; bases with no gene match: 13. The CDR3 totals 17 residues. The chain's CDR3 is CASSPRGGREGQDTQYF. The CDR3 DNA reads as TGTGCCAGCTCACCCCGGGGTGGACGGGAGGGCCAAGATACGCAGTATTTT.

The chain has TRBV7-8 and TRBJ2-5, with TRBD2 matching over 7 bases. V was pared by 5 bases and J by 4 bases, with 10 bases of the junction left unmatched. This CDR3 has 15 amino acids. Germline-derived CDR1 and CDR2 are SGHVS and FQNEAQ. CDR3 amino acids: CASSPPERGGETQYF. In DNA, the CDR3 is TGTGCCAGCAGCCCCCCCGAGCGGGGAGGAGAGACCCAGTACTTC. The variable domain in full, completed from reference TRBV7-8 and TRBJ2-5, reads GAGVSQSPRYKVAKRGQDVALRCDPISGHVSLFWYQQALGQGPEFLTYFQNEAQLDKSGLPSDRFFAERPEGSVSTLKIQRTQQEDSAVYLCASSPPERGGETQYFGPGTRLLVL.

This clonotype was seen repeatedly, ten times or more. The rearrangement joins TRBV5-1 to TRBJ2-5, with 7 bases lining up with TRBD1. V lost 4 bases to trimming and J lost 1 base; unmatched junction nucleotides: 4. Germline CDR1 and CDR2: SGHRS and YFSETQ. There are 14 residues in the CDR3. The CDR3 loop reads CASSPGQTQETQYF. As DNA, the CDR3 is TGCGCCAGCAGCCCGGGACAGACCCAAGAGACCCAGTACTTC. The variable domain in full, completed from reference TRBV5-1 and TRBJ2-5, reads KAGVTQTPRYLIKTRGQQVTLSCSPISGHRSVSWYQQTPGQGLQFLFEYFSETQRNKGNFPGRFSGRQFSNSRSEMNVSTLELGDSALYLCASSPGQTQETQYFGPGTRLLVL.

The sample holds many counts of this clonotype. The J gene is TRBJ1-6, the V gene TRBV10-3; maybe TRBD1 (6 bases). Germline CDR1 is ENHRY and CDR2 is SYGVKD. The CDR3 extends over 16 amino acids. Trimming removed 2 bases from V and 10 bases from J, with 18 bases in between. The CDR3 DNA reads as TGTGCCATCAGTGAGACGGGGGCCGTGTCCGGATCACCCCTCCACTTT. Its translation: CAISETGAVSGSPLHF.

V usage is TRBV10-3 and J usage is TRBJ1-1; 10 bases fit TRBD1. This CDR3 is 13 amino acids long. The V segment lost 10 bases and the J segment 5 bases; nucleotides outside the gene matches: 7. In germline, CDR1 is ENHRY, CDR2 SYGVKD. CDR3 sequence reads: CATAGQGETEAFF. The DNA of the CDR3 is TGTGCCACCGCAGGACAGGGGGAGACTGAAGCTTTCTTT.

The rearrangement uses TRBV7-3 and TRBJ2-2; D is unclear. Per germline, CDR1 SGHTA and CDR2 FQGTGA. Trimming took 5 bases from V and 5 from J, leaving 9 bases between them. The CDR3 spans 13 residues. The CDR3 spells CASSPKTTGELFF. The CDR3 DNA is TGTGCCAGCAGCCCCAAGACTACCGGGGAGCTGTTTTTT.

The genes are TRBV7-9 and TRBJ2-1, with 7 bases lining up with TRBD2. The CDR3 sequence is 13 residues long. Germline lookup yields CDR1 SEHNR and CDR2 FQNEAQ (reference sequence). With 8 bases clipped from V and 8 bases from J, the junction kept 9 bases outside the gene matches. The DNA of the CDR3 is TGTGCCAGCCGCGGACTAGACTCCGATGAGCAGTTCTTC. Its protein product is CASRGLDSDEQFF. Supplemented by reference TRBV7-9 and TRBJ2-1, the full variable domain reads DTGVSQNPRHKITKRGQNVTFRCDPISEHNRLYWYRQTLGQGPEFLTYFQNEAQLEKSRLLSDRFSAERPKGSFSTLEIQRTEQGDSAMYLCASRGLDSDEQFFGPGTRLTVL.

The chain carries TRBV25-1 and TRBJ1-4; TRBD1 might be the D (5 bases). CDR1 is MGHDK, CDR2 SYGVNS, per germline. This CDR3 spans 17 amino acids. V lost 0 bases to trimming and J lost 6 bases, with 17 bases between them. The CDR3 DNA follows: TGTGCCAGCAGTGAATATAACGGAGGGGTCAGGCATGAAAAACTGTTTTTT. Its translation is CASSEYNGGVRHEKLFF.